These 28 T cell receptor beta chains came from one sample sequenced in a study of response to subunit inactivated influenza vaccine. TCRdb ran MiXCR on the RT-PCR reads and lists one entry per CDR3 protein. The sample lists roughly 670,000 distinct CDR3 sequences; 14% were seen once. The sequencing used PBMCs from blood, collected approximately 15 days before vaccination. The receptors here all came from a man aged 45 to 65 who received an inactivated influenza vaccine.

This sequence joins TRBV12-3 or TRBV12-4 and TRBJ2-1, with 8 bases fitting TRBD2. This CDR3 region has 13 residues. After removal of 2 bases from V and 10 bases from J, the junction contained 4 bases not matched to a gene. CDR3 in amino acids: CASSLSERGEQFF. The CDR3 DNA reads TGTGCCAGCAGTTTATCCGAGCGGGGGGAGCAGTTCTTC.

The table lists this clonotype with a few counts. The gene calls are TRBV7-2 and TRBJ2-7, with TRBD2 identical over 8 bases. The CDR3 has 13 amino acids. Trimming took 6 bases from V and 3 from J; bases not matched to a gene: 4. Germline V gives CDR1 SGHTA, CDR2 FQGNSA. This CDR3 is CASSYSGDYEQYF. The CDR3 coding sequence is TGTGCCAGCAGTTATAGCGGGGACTACGAGCAGTACTTC.

This clonotype was observed at least ten times. The chain is built from TRBV6-2 or TRBV6-3 and TRBJ1-4, with unresolved D. The CDR3 consists of 13 residues. Trimming left V 5 bases short and J 6 bases short, with 10 bases between. Germline V gene lookup returns CDR1 MNHEY and CDR2 SVGEGT. DNA of the CDR3: TGTGCCAGCAGTGTCCAGTTGGATGAAAAACTGTTTTTT. Its translation: CASSVQLDEKLFF.

The chain couples TRBV6-6 to TRBJ1-2; D unresolved. Germline V gene data show CDR1 as MNHNY and CDR2 as SVGAGI (reference sequence). Trimming removed 2 bases at V and 5 bases at J, with 3 bases between. The CDR3 is made up of 11 amino acids. The CDR3 DNA reads as TGTGCCAGCAGTTACCGATATGGCTACACCTTC. Its translation is CASSYRYGYTF.

This clonotype was counted at least ten times. The chain links TRBV28 to TRBJ1-1; no reliable D call. CDR3 size: 11 residues. Germline-derived CDR1 and CDR2 are MDHEN and SYDVKM. The V gene lost 9 bases and the J gene lost 2 bases, with 7 bases spanning the gap. CDR3 loop: CASTTNTEAFF. The CDR3 bases are TGTGCCAGTACTACAAACACTGAAGCTTTCTTT.

The gene calls are TRBV6-5 and TRBJ2-7; D might be TRBD2 (5 bases). This CDR3 comprises 16 residues. The V end was cut by 0 bases, the J end by 7 bases, with 19 bases between. CDR1 is MNHEY, CDR2 SVGAGI, per germline. CDR3: CASSYSIRKGGGEQYF. CDR3 DNA sequence: TGTGCCAGCAGTTACTCAATTCGGAAGGGCGGCGGGGAGCAGTACTTC.

V usage is TRBV12-3 or TRBV12-4 and J usage is TRBJ2-4, with 10 bases aligning to TRBD2. The CDR3 covers 14 residues. V was pared by 7 bases and J by 9 bases, with 9 bases of the junction left unmatched. The CDR3, as DNA: TGTGCCAGCACTACAGCGGGGGGGCCCGGCATTCAGTACTTC. It is translated as CASTTAGGPGIQYF.

This clonotype was counted ten times or more. V usage is TRBV4-3 and J usage is TRBJ1-3; D remains ambiguous. Germline CDR1 LGHNA, CDR2 YSLEER. There are 12 residues in the CDR3. V was shortened by 3 bases and J by 4 bases, with 4 bases between the two germline ends. The CDR3 nucleotides are TGCGCCAGCAGCCAGGAAGGAAACACCATATATTTT. Its translation: CASSQEGNTIYF.

This clonotype was counted between two and nine times. The V call is TRBV7-8, the J call TRBJ2-7, with a tentative D call TRBD1 (6 bases). Germline V gene sequence: CDR1 SGHVS, CDR2 FQNEAQ. The CDR3 spans 15 residues. Trimming left V 2 bases short and J 5 bases short, with 16 bases between. The CDR3 protein is CASSLRRTVPDEQYF. The CDR3 DNA sequence: TGTGCCAGCAGCTTACGCCGGACAGTACCCGACGAGCAGTACTTC.

This chain uses TRBV5-4 with TRBJ2-1; D unclear. Trimming took off 1 base at V and 1 base at J, with 9 bases between the two ends. The V gene's germline CDR1 is SGHNT and CDR2 YYREEE (reference sequence). CDR3 length: 15 amino acids. The CDR3 region has the DNA TGTGCCAGCAGCTTGAGGCAGGTGTCCTACAATGAGCAGTTCTTC. Amino acids: CASSLRQVSYNEQFF.

The chain links TRBV4-1 to TRBJ1-5; D perhaps matches TRBD1 (6 bases). Germline loops: CDR1 MGHRA, CDR2 YSYEKL. This CDR3 contains 13 residues. Trimming cost V 8 bases and J 2 bases, with 10 bases left between them. CDR3: CASGWTGNQPQHF. CDR3 nucleotide sequence: TGCGCCAGCGGATGGACAGGCAATCAGCCCCAGCATTTT.

This clonotype was detected ten times or more. V is TRBV20-1 and J is TRBJ1-1, with 7 bases lining up with TRBD1. This CDR3 has 14 amino acids. In germline, CDR1 is DFQATT, CDR2 SNEGSKA (reference sequence). V shed 5 bases and J 1 base; nucleotides not matched to a gene: 7. The CDR3 protein is CSAEEDRRNTEAFF. CDR3 bases: TGCAGTGCTGAGGAGGACAGGAGGAACACTGAAGCTTTCTTT.

The rearrangement links TRBV6-1 to TRBJ1-5; D ambiguous. The CDR3 has 15 residues. Germline V lookup: CDR1 MNHNS, CDR2 SASEGT. The V end lost 2 bases, the J end lost 4 bases, and 12 bases lay between the germline ends. CDR3 in amino acids: CASSEMGNRNQPQHF. As DNA, the CDR3 is TGTGCCAGCAGTGAAATGGGGAATCGAAATCAGCCCCAGCATTTT.

In this sample, this clonotype turned up a few times. The chain uses TRBV3-1 and TRBJ2-3, with 11 bases that match TRBD2. CDR1 is LGHDT, CDR2 YNNKEL, per germline (reference sequence). J gave up 0 bases and V 1 base, and 0 bases lay outside the gene matches. This CDR3 comprises 16 residues. The CDR3 loop reads CASSQGTSGSTDTQYF. CDR3 coding DNA: TGTGCCAGCAGCCAAGGGACTAGCGGGAGCACAGATACGCAGTATTTT.

Notes on this clonotype: A clone one base away is much larger, so this may be a read error. This sequence joins TRBV4-2 and TRBJ2-7, with 8 nucleotides matching TRBD2. CDR3 size: 15 residues. The germline CDR1 and CDR2 sequences are LGHNA and YNFKEQ. With 0 bases clipped from V and 2 bases from J, the junction kept 3 bases outside the gene matches. The CDR3 reads CASSQETGGPYEQYF. CDR3 nucleotides: TGTGCCAGCAGCCAAGAGACGGGAGGGCCCTACGAGCAGTACTTC.

The J gene is TRBJ1-1, the V gene TRBV30; no definite D call. V was clipped by 8 bases and J by 1 base, with 14 bases between them. The CDR3 has 13 amino acids. Germline V lookup: CDR1 GTSNPN, CDR2 SVGIG (reference sequence). This CDR3 is CASQDGPNTEAFF. The CDR3 DNA is TGTGCCAGTCAGGACGGCCCGAACACTGAAGCTTTCTTT.

This clonotype has more than one count but fewer than ten. The chain combines TRBV5-5 with TRBJ2-7; TRBD1 matches at 8 bases. Germline V lookup: CDR1 SGHKS, CDR2 YYEKEE (reference sequence). This CDR3 spans 16 amino acids. With 0 bases clipped from V and 3 bases from J, the junction kept 8 bases outside the gene matches. CDR3 residues: CASSLGSQGAFYEQYF. The CDR3 DNA is TGTGCCAGCAGCTTGGGGTCCCAGGGGGCTTTCTACGAGCAGTACTTC.

A few counts support this clonotype. This sequence joins TRBV4-2 and TRBJ2-7; D gene ambiguous. The V end lost 0 bases, the J end lost 0 bases, and 12 bases lay between the germline ends. CDR3 length equals 16 residues. Looked up from germline, CDR1 is LGHNA and CDR2 is YNFKEQ. CDR3 loop: CASSQEGIFSSYEQYF. The CDR3 region has the DNA TGTGCCAGCAGCCAAGAGGGCATATTTAGCTCCTACGAGCAGTACTTC.

The rearrangement links TRBV15 to TRBJ2-5, with D possibly called TRBD1 or TRBD2 (5 bases each). CDR3 size: 16 residues. V was trimmed by 5 bases and J by 3 bases, leaving 19 bases between them. Per germline, CDR1 LNHNV and CDR2 YYDKDF (reference sequence). CDR3 sequence reads: CATSARRGEGKETQYF. DNA of the CDR3: TGTGCCACCAGCGCCCGTCGAGGGGAAGGTAAAGAGACCCAGTACTTC.

This rearrangement joins TRBV20-1 to TRBJ1-2; D remains unclear. Germline CDR1 DFQATT, CDR2 SNEGSKA (reference sequence). This CDR3 region has 11 residues. The V gene lost 0 bases and the J gene lost 6 bases, with 5 bases spanning the gap. The CDR3 protein is CSARDPHGYTF. CDR3 nucleotide sequence: TGCAGTGCTAGAGACCCCCATGGCTACACCTTC.

The table lists this clonotype with a few counts. This sequence joins TRBV30 and TRBJ2-1; the match to TRBD2 covers 11 bases. This CDR3 has 15 amino acids. V shed 3 bases, J shed 4 bases, and the junction held 5 bases outside the gene matches. CDR1 is GTSNPN, CDR2 SVGIG, per germline (reference sequence). The CDR3 sequence: CAWSKLAGAYNEQFF. CDR3 nucleotides: TGTGCCTGGAGCAAACTAGCGGGAGCTTACAATGAGCAGTTCTTC.

A few counts support this clonotype. V gene TRBV11-2 combines with J gene TRBJ2-1, with TRBD2 as a possible D gene (7 bases). V was shortened by 3 bases and J by 2 bases, with 14 bases between the two germline ends. The CDR3 runs to 16 residues. Looked up from germline, CDR1 is SGHAT and CDR2 is FQNNGV. The CDR3 loop reads CASSFLRGAPYNEQFF. The CDR3 nucleotides are TGTGCCAGCAGCTTCCTCCGGGGGGCTCCCTACAATGAGCAGTTCTTC.

The chain carries TRBV7-9 and TRBJ2-7, with 8 bases lining up with TRBD1. Germline-derived CDR1 and CDR2 are SEHNR and FQNEAQ (reference sequence). V lost 5 bases and J lost 4; bases outside the gene matches: 13. This CDR3 contains 16 residues. The DNA of the CDR3 is TGTGCCAGCAGCCAAACGGGGACAGGTCACCGTTACGAGCAGTACTTC. Encoded protein: CASSQTGTGHRYEQYF.

The chain combines TRBV12-3 or TRBV12-4 with TRBJ1-2, with D unresolved. V shed 6 bases and J shed 3 bases, with 17 bases lying between them. This CDR3 is built from 15 residues. This CDR3 reads CASSPRRQVDYGYTF. CDR3 nucleotides: TGTGCCAGCAGCCCCCGTCGTCAGGTTGACTATGGCTACACCTTC.

There are many counts of this clonotype. This chain links TRBV29-1 with TRBJ2-1, with TRBD2 identical over 7 bases. Germline CDR1 SQVTM, CDR2 ANQGSEA. The V segment lost 3 bases and the J segment 5 bases; nucleotides outside the gene matches: 4. This CDR3 has 13 amino acids. The CDR3 DNA sequence: TGCAGCGTTGATGAGCGGGGTCACAATGAGCAGTTCTTC. Amino acids: CSVDERGHNEQFF.

The V gene is TRBV6-1, the J gene TRBJ2-2; 7 bases align to TRBD1. This CDR3 comprises 14 residues. Germline-derived CDR1 and CDR2 are MNHNS and SASEGT. Trimming removed 8 bases from V and 3 bases from J; junction bases left unmatched: 6. The CDR3 sequence is CASQKQGDTGELFF. The CDR3 region has the DNA TGTGCCAGCCAAAAGCAGGGGGACACCGGGGAGCTGTTTTTT.

This clonotype has more than one count but fewer than ten. This chain uses TRBV6-2 or TRBV6-3 with TRBJ2-1; possibly TRBD2 for D (7 bases). Trimming removed 4 bases at V and 7 bases at J, with 17 bases between. Per germline, CDR1 MNHEY and CDR2 SVGEGT. The CDR3 is made up of 15 amino acids. CDR3 region: CASSSAGAGVNEQFF. CDR3 bases: TGTGCCAGCAGTTCCGCGGGGGCCGGGGTTAATGAGCAGTTCTTC.

This clonotype was recorded many times. The rearrangement uses TRBV12-3 or TRBV12-4 and TRBJ2-1, with TRBD2 matching 11 bases. V trimming: 5 bases; J trimming: 3 bases; junction bases outside the gene matches: 3. The CDR3 has 15 amino acids. CDR3 DNA: TGTGCCAGCAGTAAAACTAGCGGGAGCTACAATGAGCAGTTCTTC. This sequence encodes CASSKTSGSYNEQFF.